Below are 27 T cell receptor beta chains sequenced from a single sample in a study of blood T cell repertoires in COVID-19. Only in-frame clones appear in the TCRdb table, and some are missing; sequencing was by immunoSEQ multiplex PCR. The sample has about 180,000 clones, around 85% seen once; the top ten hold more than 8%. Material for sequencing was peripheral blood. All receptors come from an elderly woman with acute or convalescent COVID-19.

This chain's CDR3 is CASSQLTFGTGGLNEQFF. The CDR3 DNA reads TGTGCCAGCAGCCAACTTACATTTGGGACAGGGGGCTTGAATGAGCAGTTCTTC. The J gene is TRBJ2-1, the V gene TRBV7-9; TRBD1 matches at 12 bases. The CDR3 consists of 18 residues. Germline values: CDR1 SEHNR, CDR2 FQNEAQ (reference sequence). Trimming at V came to 5 bases and at J to 7 bases, leaving 15 bases not matched to a gene. The full variable domain, completed using reference TRBV7-9 and TRBJ2-1, is DTGVSQNPRHKITKRGQNVTFRCDPISEHNRLYWYRQTLGQGPEFLTYFQNEAQLEKSRLLSDRFSAERPKGSFSTLEIQRTEQGDSAMYLCASSQLTFGTGGLNEQFFGPGTRLTVL.

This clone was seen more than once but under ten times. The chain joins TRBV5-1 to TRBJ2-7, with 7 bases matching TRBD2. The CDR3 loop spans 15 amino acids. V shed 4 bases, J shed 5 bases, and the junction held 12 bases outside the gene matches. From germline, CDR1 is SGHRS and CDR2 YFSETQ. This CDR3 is CASSPAGRGMDEQYF. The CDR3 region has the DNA TGCGCCAGCAGCCCTGCGGGGCGGGGGATGGACGAGCAGTACTTC.

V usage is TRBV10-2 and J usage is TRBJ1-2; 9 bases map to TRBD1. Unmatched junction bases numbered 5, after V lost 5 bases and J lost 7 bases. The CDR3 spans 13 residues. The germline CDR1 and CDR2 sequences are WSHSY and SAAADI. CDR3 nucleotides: TGCGCCAGCAGTAGTACAGGGGGCCTTGGCTACACCTTC. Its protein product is CASSSTGGLGYTF.

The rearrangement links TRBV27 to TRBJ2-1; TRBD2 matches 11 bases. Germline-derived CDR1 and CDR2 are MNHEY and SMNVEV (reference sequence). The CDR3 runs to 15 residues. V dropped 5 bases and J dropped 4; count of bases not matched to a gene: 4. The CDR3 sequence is CASSQGLAAYNEQFF. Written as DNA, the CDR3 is TGTGCCAGCAGTCAGGGACTAGCGGCTTACAATGAGCAGTTCTTC.

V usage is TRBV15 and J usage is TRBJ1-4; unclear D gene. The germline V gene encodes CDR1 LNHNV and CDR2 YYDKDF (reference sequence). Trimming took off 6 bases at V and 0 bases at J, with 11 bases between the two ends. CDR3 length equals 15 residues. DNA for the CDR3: TGTGCCACCAGTGGTAGACAAGCAACTAATGAAAAACTGTTTTTT. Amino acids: CATSGRQATNEKLFF.

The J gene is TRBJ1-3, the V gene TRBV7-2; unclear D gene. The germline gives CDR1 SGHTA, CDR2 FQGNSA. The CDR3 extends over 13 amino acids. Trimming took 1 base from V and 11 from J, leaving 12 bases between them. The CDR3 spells CASSLGPADSIYF. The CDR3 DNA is TGTGCCAGCAGCTTAGGTCCGGCCGACTCCATATATTTT.

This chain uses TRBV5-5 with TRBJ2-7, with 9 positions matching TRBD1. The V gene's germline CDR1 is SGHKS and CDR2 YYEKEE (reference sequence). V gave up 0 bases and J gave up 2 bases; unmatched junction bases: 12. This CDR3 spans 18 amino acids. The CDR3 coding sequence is TGTGCCAGCAGCTTGGGAATGAGTAGGGGACAGGGCCCCTACGAGCAGTACTTC. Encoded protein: CASSLGMSRGQGPYEQYF.

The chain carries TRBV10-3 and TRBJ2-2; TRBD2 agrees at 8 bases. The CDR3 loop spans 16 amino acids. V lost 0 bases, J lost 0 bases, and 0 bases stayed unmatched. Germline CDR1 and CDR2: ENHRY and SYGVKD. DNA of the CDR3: TGTGCCATCAGTGAGTCTAGCGGGGCGAACACCGGGGAGCTGTTTTTT. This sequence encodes CAISESSGANTGELFF.

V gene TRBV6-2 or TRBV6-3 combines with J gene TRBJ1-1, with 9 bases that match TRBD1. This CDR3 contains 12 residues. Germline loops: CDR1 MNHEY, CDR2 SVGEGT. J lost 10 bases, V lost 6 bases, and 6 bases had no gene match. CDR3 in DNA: TGTGCCAGCAGCCTCGACAGGGGGACAGCTTTCTTT. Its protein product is CASSLDRGTAFF.

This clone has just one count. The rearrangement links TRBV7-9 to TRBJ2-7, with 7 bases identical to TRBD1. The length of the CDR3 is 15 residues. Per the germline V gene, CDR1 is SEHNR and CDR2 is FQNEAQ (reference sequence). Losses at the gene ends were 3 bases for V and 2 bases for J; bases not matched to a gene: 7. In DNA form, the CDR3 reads TGTGCCAGCAGCTTTCCCGGGGACAGACCCTACGAGCAGTACTTC. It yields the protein CASSFPGDRPYEQYF.

CDR3 in amino acids: CASSTTGANTEAFF. CDR3 bases: TGCGCCAGCAGCACGACAGGGGCGAACACTGAAGCTTTCTTT. The rearrangement joins TRBV5-1 to TRBJ1-1, with TRBD1 matching over 8 bases. V lost 4 bases to trimming and J lost 1 base; unmatched junction nucleotides: 3. Germline V CDR1 and CDR2: SGHRS, YFSETQ. The CDR3 length is 14 residues.

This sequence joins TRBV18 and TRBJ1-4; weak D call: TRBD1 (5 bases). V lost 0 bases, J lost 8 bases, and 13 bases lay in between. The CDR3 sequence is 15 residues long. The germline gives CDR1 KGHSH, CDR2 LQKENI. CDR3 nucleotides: TGTGCCAGCTCACCACCGGGGCTGACGGCGGAAAAACTGTTTTTT. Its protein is CASSPPGLTAEKLFF.

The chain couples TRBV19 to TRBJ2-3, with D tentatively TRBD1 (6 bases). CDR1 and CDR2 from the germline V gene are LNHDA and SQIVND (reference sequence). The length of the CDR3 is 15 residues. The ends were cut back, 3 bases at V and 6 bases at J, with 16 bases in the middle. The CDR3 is CASSILQQGGDTQYF. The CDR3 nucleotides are TGTGCCAGTAGTATCCTCCAACAGGGTGGGGATACGCAGTATTTT.

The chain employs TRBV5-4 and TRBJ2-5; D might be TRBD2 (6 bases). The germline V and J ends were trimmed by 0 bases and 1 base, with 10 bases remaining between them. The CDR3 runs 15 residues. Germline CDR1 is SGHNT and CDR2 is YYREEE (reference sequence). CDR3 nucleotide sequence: TGTGCCAGCAGCTTGGGGGTGGGGGGCCAAGAGACCCAGTACTTC. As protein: CASSLGVGGQETQYF.

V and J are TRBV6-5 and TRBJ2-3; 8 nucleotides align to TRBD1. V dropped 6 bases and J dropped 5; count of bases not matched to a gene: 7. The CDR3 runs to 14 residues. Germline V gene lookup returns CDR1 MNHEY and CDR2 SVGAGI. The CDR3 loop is CASRQQGGVDTQYF. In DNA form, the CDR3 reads TGTGCCAGCAGACAACAGGGGGGAGTAGATACGCAGTATTTT.

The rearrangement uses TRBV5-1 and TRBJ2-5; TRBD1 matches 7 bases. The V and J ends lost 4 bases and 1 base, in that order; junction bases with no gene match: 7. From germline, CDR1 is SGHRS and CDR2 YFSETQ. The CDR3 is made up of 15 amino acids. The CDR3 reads CASSLVGDSQETQYF. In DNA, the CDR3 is TGCGCCAGCAGCCTGGTGGGGGACAGCCAAGAGACCCAGTACTTC.

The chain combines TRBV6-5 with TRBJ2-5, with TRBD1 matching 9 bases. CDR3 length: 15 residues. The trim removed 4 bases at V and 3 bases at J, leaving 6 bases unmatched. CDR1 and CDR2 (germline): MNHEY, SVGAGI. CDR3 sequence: CASSSPDRGKETQYF. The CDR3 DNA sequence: TGTGCCAGCAGTTCCCCAGACAGGGGGAAAGAGACCCAGTACTTC.

In nucleotides, the CDR3 is TGCGCCAGCAGCTGGGGACAGGGCTTCACTGAAGCTTTCTTT. Translating it yields CASSWGQGFTEAFF. The genes are TRBV5-1 and TRBJ1-1; 9 bases align to TRBD1. This CDR3 has 14 amino acids. V lost 3 bases to trimming and J lost 4 bases; unmatched junction nucleotides: 4. Germline V gives CDR1 SGHRS, CDR2 YFSETQ.

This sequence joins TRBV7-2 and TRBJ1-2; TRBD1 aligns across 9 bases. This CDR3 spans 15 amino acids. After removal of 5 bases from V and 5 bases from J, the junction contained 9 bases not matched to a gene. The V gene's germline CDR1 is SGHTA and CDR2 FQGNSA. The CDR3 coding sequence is TGTGCCAGCAGCCCGGCCACAGGGGGCCAGTATGGCTACACCTTC. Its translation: CASSPATGGQYGYTF.

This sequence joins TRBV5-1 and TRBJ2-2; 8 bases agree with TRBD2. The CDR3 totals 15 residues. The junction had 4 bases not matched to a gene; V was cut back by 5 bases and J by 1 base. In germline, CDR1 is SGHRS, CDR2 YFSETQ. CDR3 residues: CASRWSGGNTGELFF. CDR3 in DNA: TGCGCCAGCAGATGGAGCGGGGGGAACACCGGGGAGCTGTTTTTT.

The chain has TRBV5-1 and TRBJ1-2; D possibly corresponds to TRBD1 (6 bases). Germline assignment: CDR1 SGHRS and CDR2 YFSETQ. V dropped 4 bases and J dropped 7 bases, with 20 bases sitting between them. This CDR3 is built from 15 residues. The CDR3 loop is CASSVDGQFGVGYTF. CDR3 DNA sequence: TGCGCCAGCAGCGTGGACGGACAGTTCGGGGTTGGCTACACCTTC.

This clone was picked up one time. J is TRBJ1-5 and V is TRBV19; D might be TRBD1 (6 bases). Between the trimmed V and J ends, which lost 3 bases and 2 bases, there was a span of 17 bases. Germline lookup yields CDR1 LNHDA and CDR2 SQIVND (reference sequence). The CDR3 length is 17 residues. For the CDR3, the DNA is TGTGCCAGTAGTATCAACAAGGGGGTGTTGGGCAATCAGCCCCAGCATTTT. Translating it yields CASSINKGVLGNQPQHF. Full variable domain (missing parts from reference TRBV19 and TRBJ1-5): DGGITQSPKYLFRKEGQNVTLSCEQNLNHDAMYWYRQDPGQGLRLIYYSQIVNDFQKGDIAEGYSVSREKKESFPLTVTSAQKNPTAFYLCASSINKGVLGNQPQHFGDGTRLSIL.

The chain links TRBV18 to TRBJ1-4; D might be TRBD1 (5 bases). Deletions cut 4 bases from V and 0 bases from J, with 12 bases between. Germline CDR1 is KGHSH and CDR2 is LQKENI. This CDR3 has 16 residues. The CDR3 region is CASSRGTVATNEKLFF. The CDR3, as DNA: TGTGCCAGCTCACGCGGGACTGTTGCAACTAATGAAAAACTGTTTTTT.

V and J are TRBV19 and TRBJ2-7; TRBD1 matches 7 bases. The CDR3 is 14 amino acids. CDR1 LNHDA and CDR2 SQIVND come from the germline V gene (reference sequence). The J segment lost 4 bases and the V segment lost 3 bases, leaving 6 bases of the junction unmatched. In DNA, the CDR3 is TGTGCCAGTAGTATCGGCAGGGGGATGTACGAGCAGTACTTC. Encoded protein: CASSIGRGMYEQYF.

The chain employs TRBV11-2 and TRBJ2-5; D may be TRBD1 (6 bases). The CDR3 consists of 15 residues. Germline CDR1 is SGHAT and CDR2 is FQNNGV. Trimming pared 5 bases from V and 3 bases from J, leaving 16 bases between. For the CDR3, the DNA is TGTGCCAGCAGCCTAAACCCGACAGGAGAAGAGACCCAGTACTTC. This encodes CASSLNPTGEETQYF.

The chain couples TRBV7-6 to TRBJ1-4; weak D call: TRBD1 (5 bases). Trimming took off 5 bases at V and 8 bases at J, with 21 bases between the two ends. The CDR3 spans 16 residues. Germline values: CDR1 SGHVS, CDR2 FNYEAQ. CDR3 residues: CASSPALGARREKLFF. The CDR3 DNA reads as TGTGCCAGCAGCCCCGCGCTTGGGGCCCGTCGGGAAAAACTGTTTTTT.

Written as DNA, the CDR3 is TGTGCCAGCAGTCTTAGGGAGGGCACTGAAGCTTTCTTT. Translated: CASSLREGTEAFF. V usage is TRBV7-2 and J usage is TRBJ1-1; no reliable D call. Germline V gives CDR1 SGHTA, CDR2 FQGNSA. The V gene lost 6 bases and the J gene lost 4 bases, with 12 bases spanning the gap. The CDR3 extends over 13 amino acids.